A single sample is the source of the 9 T cell receptor beta chains below, sequenced in a study of tissue T cells after allogeneic stem cell transplantation (dated by TCRdb to 2021 to 2024). The library was generated by the immunoSEQ multiplex PCR assay. In its TCRdb copy, this immuneACCESS table keeps in-frame sequences only and misses some clones. Where compared with another copy, unresolved V genes explain less than half of these, and the others have no known cause. The sample table holds about 3,600 clones, of which around 67% were seen once. The ten largest account for less than 5% of the sample. This specimen's time point label, interpreted: human tissue collected at research (rapid) autopsy. Over a roughly 3-year period, fewer than 10 adult allo-HCT recipients who had steroid-refractory GVHD were prospectively enrolled in a research-autopsy study. The material was left colon tissue, obtained at autopsy. The receptors were gathered from an older male patient with steroid-refractory graft-versus-host disease after an allogeneic stem cell transplant. Some T cells may be donor cells from the graft after a transplant.

This chain joins TRBV5-1 and TRBJ1-2; 8 positions match TRBD1. This CDR3 is 15 amino acids long. The V gene end was trimmed by 4 bases and the J gene end by 4 bases; junction bases not matched to a gene: 9. Germline-derived CDR1 and CDR2 are SGHRS and YFSETQ. The CDR3 DNA sequence: TGCGCCAGCAGCCCGTTCTTCACAGGGGGCTATGGCTACACCTTC. It translates to CASSPFFTGGYGYTF.

This clone was counted once. The rearrangement joins TRBV9 to TRBJ1-2; the D gene is possibly TRBD1 (5 bases). V lost 3 bases to trimming and J lost 6 bases, with 18 bases between them. The CDR3 loop spans 15 amino acids. CDR1 is SGDLS, CDR2 YYNGEE, per germline. The CDR3 nucleotides read TGTGCCAGCAGCGGACCCCAGGGAGGAAACCATGGCTACACCTTC. Its protein is CASSGPQGGNHGYTF.

The chain carries TRBV7-9 and TRBJ1-1; D perhaps matches TRBD1 (5 bases). This CDR3 has 14 residues. Trimming removed 3 bases at V and 11 bases at J, with 19 bases between. Germline V gene data show CDR1 as SEHNR and CDR2 as FQNEAQ (reference sequence). CDR3: CASSFRDSVGGAFF. CDR3 DNA sequence: TGTGCCAGCAGCTTCCGGGACTCAGTTGGGGGGGCTTTCTTT.

V and J are TRBV7-2 and TRBJ2-7; either TRBD1 or TRBD2 may fit D (9 bases each). Germline loops: CDR1 SGHTA, CDR2 FQGNSA. V was shortened by 3 bases and J by 5 bases, with 20 bases between the two germline ends. The CDR3 spans 16 residues. The CDR3, as DNA: TGTGCCAGCAGCTTGGACCTAGCGGGACAGGGTAACGAGCAGTACTTC. It encodes CASSLDLAGQGNEQYF.

The chain links TRBV30 to TRBJ2-2, with 7 positions matching TRBD1. CDR1 is GTSNPN, CDR2 SVGIG, per germline (reference sequence). J lost 6 bases, V lost 3 bases, and 10 bases had no gene match. This CDR3 has 15 amino acids. CDR3 amino acids: CAWSAGRGWAGELFF. CDR3 in DNA: TGTGCCTGGAGCGCAGGCAGGGGGTGGGCCGGGGAGCTGTTTTTT.

The V gene is TRBV5-1, the J gene TRBJ2-5, with a weak D call TRBD1 (5 bases). Trimming left V 1 base short and J 2 bases short, with 9 bases between. This CDR3 is built from 14 residues. The germline CDR1 and CDR2 sequences are SGHRS and YFSETQ. In DNA, the CDR3 is TGCGCCAGCAGCTTGACCGACAGTCAAGAGACCCAGTACTTC. Amino acids: CASSLTDSQETQYF. The variable domain in full, with the rest retrieved from reference TRBV5-1 and TRBJ2-5, is KAGVTQTPRYLIKTRGQQVTLSCSPISGHRSVSWYQQTPGQGLQFLFEYFSETQRNKGNFPGRFSGRQFSNSRSEMNVSTLELGDSALYLCASSLTDSQETQYFGPGTRLLVL.

This clone was seen once. This chain uses TRBV12-3 or TRBV12-4 with TRBJ2-5; D ambiguous. V lost 2 bases to trimming and J lost 4 bases, with 2 bases between them. There are 11 residues in the CDR3. The CDR3 loop reads CASSLSETQYF. CDR3 DNA sequence: TGTGCCAGCAGTTTATCAGAGACCCAGTACTTC.

This chain joins TRBV5-1 and TRBJ2-3; D unclear. Germline V gives CDR1 SGHRS, CDR2 YFSETQ. CDR3 length: 14 residues. The V and J ends lost 6 bases and 2 bases respectively, with 13 bases between them. In DNA form, the CDR3 reads TGCGCCAGCAAGTTCTCTCTCTACACAGATACGCAGTATTTT. Translation gives CASKFSLYTDTQYF.

This clone occurred a few times. The chain joins TRBV30 to TRBJ2-1; 11 bases are a match to TRBD2. The CDR3 is 20 residues long. Germline lookup yields CDR1 GTSNPN and CDR2 SVGIG (reference sequence). J lost 2 bases, V lost 0 bases, and 15 bases had no gene match. The CDR3 loop is CAWSVPGSGGAMYAYNEQFF. CDR3 coding DNA: TGTGCCTGGAGTGTACCGGGTAGCGGGGGGGCTATGTACGCCTACAATGAGCAGTTCTTC.